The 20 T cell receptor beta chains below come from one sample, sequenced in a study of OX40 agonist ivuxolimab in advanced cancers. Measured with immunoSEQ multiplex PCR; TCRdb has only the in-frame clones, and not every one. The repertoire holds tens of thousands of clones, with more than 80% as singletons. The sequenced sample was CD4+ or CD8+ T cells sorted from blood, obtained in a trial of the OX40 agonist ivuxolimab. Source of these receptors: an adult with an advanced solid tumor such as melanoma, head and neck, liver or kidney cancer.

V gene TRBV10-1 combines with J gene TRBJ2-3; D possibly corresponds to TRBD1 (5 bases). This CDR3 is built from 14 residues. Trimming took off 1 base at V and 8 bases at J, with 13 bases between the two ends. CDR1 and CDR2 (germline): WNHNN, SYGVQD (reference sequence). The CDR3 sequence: CASSEYPERGTQYF. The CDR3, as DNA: TGCGCCAGCAGTGAGTATCCCGAAAGGGGTACGCAGTATTTT.

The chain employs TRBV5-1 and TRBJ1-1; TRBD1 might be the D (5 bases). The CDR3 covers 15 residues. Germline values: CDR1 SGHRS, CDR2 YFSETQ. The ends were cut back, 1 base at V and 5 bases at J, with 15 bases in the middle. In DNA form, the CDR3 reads TGCGCCAGCAGCTTGACAGGTCTGCAGCTTACTGAAGCTTTCTTT. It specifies CASSLTGLQLTEAFF.

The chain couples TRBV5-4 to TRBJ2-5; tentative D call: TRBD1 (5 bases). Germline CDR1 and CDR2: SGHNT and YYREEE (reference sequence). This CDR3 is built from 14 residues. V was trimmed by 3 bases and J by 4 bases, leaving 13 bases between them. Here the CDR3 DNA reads TGTGCCAGCAGCTGGGGCGGTTCCGGAGAGACCCAGTACTTC. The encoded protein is CASSWGGSGETQYF.

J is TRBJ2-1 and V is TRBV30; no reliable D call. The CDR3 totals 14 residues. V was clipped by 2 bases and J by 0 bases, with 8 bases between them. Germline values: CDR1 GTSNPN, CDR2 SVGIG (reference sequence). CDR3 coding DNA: TGTGCCTGGAGTCCGAGTCTCTCCTACAATGAGCAGTTCTTC. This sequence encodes CAWSPSLSYNEQFF.

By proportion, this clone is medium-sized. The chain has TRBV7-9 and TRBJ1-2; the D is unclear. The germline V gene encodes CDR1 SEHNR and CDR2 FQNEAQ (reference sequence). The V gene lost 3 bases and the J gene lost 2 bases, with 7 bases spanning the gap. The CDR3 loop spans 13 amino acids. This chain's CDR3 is CASSFGENYGYTF. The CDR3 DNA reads TGTGCCAGCAGCTTCGGGGAAAACTATGGCTACACCTTC.

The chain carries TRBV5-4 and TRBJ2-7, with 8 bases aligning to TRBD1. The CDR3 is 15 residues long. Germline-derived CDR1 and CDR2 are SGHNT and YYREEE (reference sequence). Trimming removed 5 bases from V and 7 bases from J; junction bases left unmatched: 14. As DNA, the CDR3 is TGTGCCAGCAGGCCCGGTGTTGGGACAGGCCTTGAGCAGTACTTC. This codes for CASRPGVGTGLEQYF.

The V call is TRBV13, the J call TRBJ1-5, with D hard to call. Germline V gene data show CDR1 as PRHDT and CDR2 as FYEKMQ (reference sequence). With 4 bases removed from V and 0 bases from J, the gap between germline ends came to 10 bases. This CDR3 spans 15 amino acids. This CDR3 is CASSSTADSNQPQHF. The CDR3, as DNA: TGTGCCAGCAGCTCAACAGCAGATAGCAATCAGCCCCAGCATTTT.

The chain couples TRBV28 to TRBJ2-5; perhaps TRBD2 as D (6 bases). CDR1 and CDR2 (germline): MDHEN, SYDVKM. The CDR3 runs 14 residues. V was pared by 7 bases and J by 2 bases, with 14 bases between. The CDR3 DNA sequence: TGTGCCAGCACCGGGGGATGGGGGCAAGAGACCCAGTACTTC. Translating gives CASTGGWGQETQYF.

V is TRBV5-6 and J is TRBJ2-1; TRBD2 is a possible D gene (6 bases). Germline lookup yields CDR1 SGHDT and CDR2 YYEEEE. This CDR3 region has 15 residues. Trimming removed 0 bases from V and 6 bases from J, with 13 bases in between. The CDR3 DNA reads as TGTGCCAGCAGCTTGGTGTCTAGCGAGGCCAATGAGCAGTTCTTC. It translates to CASSLVSSEANEQFF.

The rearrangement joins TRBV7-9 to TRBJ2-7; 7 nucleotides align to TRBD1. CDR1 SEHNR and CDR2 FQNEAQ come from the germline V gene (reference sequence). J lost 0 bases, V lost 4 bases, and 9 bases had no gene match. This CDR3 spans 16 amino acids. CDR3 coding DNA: TGTGCCAGCAGCTCCTCCAGGGGGAGTTACTCCTACGAGCAGTACTTC. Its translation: CASSSSRGSYSYEQYF.

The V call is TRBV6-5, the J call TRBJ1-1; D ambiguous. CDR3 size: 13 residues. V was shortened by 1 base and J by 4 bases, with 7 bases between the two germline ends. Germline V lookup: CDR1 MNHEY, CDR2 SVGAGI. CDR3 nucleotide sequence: TGTGCCAGCAGTTACTACGGCCCCACTGAAGCTTTCTTT. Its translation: CASSYYGPTEAFF.

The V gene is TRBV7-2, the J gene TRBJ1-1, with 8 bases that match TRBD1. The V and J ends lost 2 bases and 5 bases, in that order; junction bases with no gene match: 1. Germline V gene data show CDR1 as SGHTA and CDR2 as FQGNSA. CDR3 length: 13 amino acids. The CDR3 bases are TGTGCCAGCAGCTTACACAGGGGGACTGAAGCTTTCTTT. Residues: CASSLHRGTEAFF.

CDR3 in amino acids: CASFRDTAYEQYF. In DNA form, the CDR3 reads TGTGCCAGCTTTAGGGACACCGCCTACGAGCAGTACTTC. This chain uses TRBV2 with TRBJ2-7; D might be TRBD1 (6 bases). Germline-derived CDR1 and CDR2 are SNHLY and FYNNEI. CDR3 length: 13 residues. The V end lost 8 bases, the J end lost 2 bases, and 13 bases lay between the germline ends.

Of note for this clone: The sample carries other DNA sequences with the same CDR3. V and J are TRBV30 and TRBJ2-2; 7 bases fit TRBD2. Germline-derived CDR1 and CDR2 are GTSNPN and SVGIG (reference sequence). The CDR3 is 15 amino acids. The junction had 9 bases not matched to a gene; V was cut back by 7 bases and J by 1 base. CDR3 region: CASGLAGLNTGELFF. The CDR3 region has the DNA TGTGCCTCAGGATTAGCGGGCCTGAACACCGGGGAGCTGTTTTTT.

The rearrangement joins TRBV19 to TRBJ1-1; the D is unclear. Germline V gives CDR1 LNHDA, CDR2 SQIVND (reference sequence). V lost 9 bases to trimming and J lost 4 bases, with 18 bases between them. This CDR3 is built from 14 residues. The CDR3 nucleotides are TGTGCCAGCAGCAAGGACGGGATCTTCACTGAAGCTTTCTTT. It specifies CASSKDGIFTEAFF.

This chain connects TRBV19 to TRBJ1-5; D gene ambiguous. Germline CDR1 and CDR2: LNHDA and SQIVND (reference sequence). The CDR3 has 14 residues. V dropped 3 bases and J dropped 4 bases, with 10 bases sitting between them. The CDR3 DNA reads TGTGCCAGTAGTATCCCGGACCGAAATCAGCCCCAGCATTTT. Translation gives CASSIPDRNQPQHF.

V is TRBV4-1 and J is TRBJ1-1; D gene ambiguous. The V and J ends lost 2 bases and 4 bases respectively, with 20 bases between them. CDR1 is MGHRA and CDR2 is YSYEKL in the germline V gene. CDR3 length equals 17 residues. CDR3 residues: CASSQLTGGYASTEAFF. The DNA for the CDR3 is TGCGCCAGCAGCCAACTAACGGGCGGGTATGCCAGCACTGAAGCTTTCTTT.

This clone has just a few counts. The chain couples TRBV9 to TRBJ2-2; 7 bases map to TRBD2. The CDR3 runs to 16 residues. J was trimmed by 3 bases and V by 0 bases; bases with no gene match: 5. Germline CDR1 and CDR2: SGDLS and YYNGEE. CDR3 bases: TGTGCCAGCAGCGTAGGCGGGAGCTTTTACACCGGGGAGCTGTTTTTT. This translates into CASSVGGSFYTGELFF.

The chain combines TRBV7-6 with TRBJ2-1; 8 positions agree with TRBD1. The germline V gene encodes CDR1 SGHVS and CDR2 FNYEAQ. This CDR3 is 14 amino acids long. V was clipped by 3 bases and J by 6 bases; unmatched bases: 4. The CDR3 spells CASSFGQGINEQFF. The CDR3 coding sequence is TGTGCCAGCAGCTTTGGACAGGGTATCAATGAGCAGTTCTTC.

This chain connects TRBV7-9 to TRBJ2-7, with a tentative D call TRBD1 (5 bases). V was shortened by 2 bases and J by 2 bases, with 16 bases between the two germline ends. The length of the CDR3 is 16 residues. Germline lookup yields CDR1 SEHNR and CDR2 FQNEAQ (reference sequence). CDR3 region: CASSLSTGQSAYEQYF. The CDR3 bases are TGTGCCAGCAGCTTATCTACAGGACAATCGGCCTACGAGCAGTACTTC. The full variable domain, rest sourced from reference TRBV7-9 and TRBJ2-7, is DTGVSQNPRHKITKRGQNVTFRCDPISEHNRLYWYRQTLGQGPEFLTYFQNEAQLEKSRLLSDRFSAERPKGSFSTLEIQRTEQGDSAMYLCASSLSTGQSAYEQYFGPGTRLTVT.